Presented here are 14 T cell receptor beta chains from one specimen sequenced in a study of molecular identifiers for immune sequencing clone quantification. Using its own MiXCR run on the PCR reads, TCRdb lists one record per CDR3 protein. The sample consists of about 60,000 distinct CDR3 sequences, 15% to 20% of them appearing once. The specimen was naive CD8+ T cells from blood, with Jurkat cell RNA spiked in. Regarding subset: FACS-sorted CD8+CD4-CCR7+CD45RA+ naive T cells. The receptors derive from a human donor in good health. Some libraries in this study had Jurkat cell RNA spiked in.

This chain joins TRBV5-6 and TRBJ1-1; D is unclear. Per germline, CDR1 SGHDT and CDR2 YYEEEE. The CDR3 is 14 residues long. V was cut by 0 bases and J by 7 bases, with 13 bases left in between. The CDR3: CASSLAGTAHEAFF. In nucleotides, the CDR3 is TGTGCCAGCAGCTTGGCCGGAACAGCCCATGAAGCTTTCTTT. Full variable domain (outside the CDR3, taken from reference TRBV5-6 and TRBJ1-1): DAGVTQSPTHLIKTRGQQVTLRCSPKSGHDTVSWYQQALGQGPQFIFQYYEEEERQRGNFPDRFSGHQFPNYSSELNVNALLLGDSALYLCASSLAGTAHEAFFGQGTRLTVV.

With regard to this clonotype: Being one base from a much bigger clone, this may be a read error. The V call is TRBV4-1, the J call TRBJ2-7; perhaps TRBD1 as D (8 bases). In germline, CDR1 is MGHRA, CDR2 YSYEKL. V was cut by 4 bases and J by 2 bases, with 15 bases left in between. The CDR3 length is 15 residues. In DNA form, the CDR3 reads TGCGCCAGCAGCCGCACAGGGGGGGGGACCTACGAGCAGTACTTC. Translation: CASSRTGGGTYEQYF.

This clonotype was observed many times. The chain combines TRBV6-6 with TRBJ1-1, with D unclear. CDR1 and CDR2 from the germline V gene are MNHNY and SVGAGI (reference sequence). Trimming took off 0 bases at V and 4 bases at J, with 15 bases between the two ends. The CDR3 is made up of 16 amino acids. The CDR3 protein is CASSYSREAGSTEAFF. CDR3 nucleotide sequence: TGTGCCAGCAGTTACTCGAGGGAGGCCGGGAGCACTGAAGCTTTCTTT.

This clonotype was seen ten or more times. This chain joins TRBV11-3 and TRBJ2-1; weak D call: TRBD2 (6 bases). CDR3 size: 16 residues. V was clipped by 6 bases and J by 0 bases, with 15 bases between them. CDR1 SGHNT and CDR2 YENEEA come from the germline V gene. As DNA, the CDR3 is TGTGCCAGCAGTTCGCGGGATTCAAGCTCCTACAATGAGCAGTTCTTC. Protein product: CASSSRDSSSYNEQFF.

This clonotype was counted ten times or more. The chain is built from TRBV6-5 and TRBJ2-7, with D possibly TRBD2 on 5 matching bases. The CDR3 has 14 amino acids. Trimming took off 2 bases at V and 3 bases at J, with 11 bases between the two ends. Germline values: CDR1 MNHEY, CDR2 SVGAGI. The chain's CDR3 is CASSYGGGLYEQYF. The CDR3 DNA reads as TGTGCCAGCAGTTACGGCGGAGGCCTCTACGAGCAGTACTTC.

This clonotype was counted only a few times. The genes are TRBV12-3 or TRBV12-4 and TRBJ1-5; maybe TRBD1 (6 bases). V was clipped by 8 bases and J by 3 bases, with 14 bases between them. The CDR3 length is 14 residues. The CDR3 bases are TGTGCCAGCCGAAAAAGGGGGAACAATCAGCCCCAGCATTTT. Translated: CASRKRGNNQPQHF.

About this clonotype itself: A much more abundant neighbour one base away suggests this may be a read error. V and J are TRBV29-1 and TRBJ2-7; 7 positions match TRBD2. With 4 bases clipped from V and 6 bases from J, the junction kept 9 bases outside the gene matches. Germline values: CDR1 SQVTM, CDR2 ANQGSEA. The CDR3 runs to 13 residues. CDR3 nucleotide sequence: TGCAGCGTTGTGGGCGGGAGCGTCAGCGAGCAGTACTTC. Its translation is CSVVGGSVSEQYF.

Many counts were recorded for this clonotype. V is TRBV12-3 or TRBV12-4 and J is TRBJ2-2, with D unclear. Trimming pared 1 base from V and 9 bases from J, leaving 3 bases between. The CDR3 is made up of 11 amino acids. The DNA of the CDR3 is TGTGCCAGCAGTTTAGGGCGGGAGCTGTTTTTT. Translation gives CASSLGRELFF.

This clonotype occurred a few times. J is TRBJ2-1 and V is TRBV3-1, with 9 bases fitting TRBD2. Germline V CDR1 and CDR2: LGHDT, YNNKEL (reference sequence). The V gene end was trimmed by 4 bases and the J gene end by 7 bases; junction bases not matched to a gene: 2. This CDR3 has 13 residues. The CDR3 here is CASSLSGSNEQFF. CDR3 nucleotides: TGTGCCAGCAGCCTTAGCGGGAGTAATGAGCAGTTCTTC.

This clonotype was observed at least ten times. V and J are TRBV13 and TRBJ2-2, with D possibly TRBD2 on 7 matching bases. Trimming removed 3 bases from V and 3 bases from J, with 17 bases in between. Germline loops: CDR1 PRHDT, CDR2 FYEKMQ (reference sequence). This CDR3 contains 17 residues. In DNA form, the CDR3 reads TGTGCCAGCAGCTTTAGTCTCGGGGGGCTGGACACCGGGGAGCTGTTTTTT. Translation: CASSFSLGGLDTGELFF.

In its sample, this clonotype was seen many times. The chain recombines TRBV10-3 with TRBJ2-7; D call uncertain. Germline V gene lookup returns CDR1 ENHRY and CDR2 SYGVKD. The V end was cut by 2 bases, the J end by 0 bases, with 5 bases between. The CDR3 totals 13 residues. CDR3 nucleotide sequence: TGTGCCATCAGTGAGCCCTCCTCCTACGAGCAGTACTTC. It yields the protein CAISEPSSYEQYF.

The sample holds many counts of this clonotype. The chain uses TRBV3-1 and TRBJ2-3, with 11 positions matching TRBD2. Germline V gene data show CDR1 as LGHDT and CDR2 as YNNKEL (reference sequence). With 0 bases clipped from V and 5 bases from J, the junction kept 10 bases outside the gene matches. CDR3 length: 18 residues. DNA for the CDR3: TGTGCCAGCAGCCAAGAGTTAACTAGCGGGAGAATGAAAGATACGCAGTATTTT. Protein product: CASSQELTSGRMKDTQYF.

Ten or more counts support this clonotype. V and J are TRBV2 and TRBJ2-1; TRBD2 is a possible D gene (6 bases). Germline V lookup: CDR1 SNHLY, CDR2 FYNNEI. V shed 8 bases and J shed 5 bases, with 10 bases lying between them. The CDR3 extends over 12 amino acids. CDR3 sequence: CASGGTDNEQFF. The CDR3 DNA follows: TGTGCCAGCGGGGGGACGGACAATGAGCAGTTCTTC.

This clonotype was found many times. The J gene is TRBJ1-1, the V gene TRBV7-8; TRBD1 aligns across 11 bases. V lost 5 bases, J lost 0 bases, and 11 bases stayed unmatched. Germline V CDR1 and CDR2: SGHVS, FQNEAQ. The CDR3 has 18 residues. The CDR3 loop is CASSPPRDRGGMNTEAFF. In DNA, the CDR3 is TGTGCCAGCAGCCCCCCTCGGGACAGGGGGGGGATGAACACTGAAGCTTTCTTT.